The 14 T cell receptor beta chains below come from one sample, sequenced in a study of control samples from healthy donors and cancer patients. Clones were read by immunoSEQ multiplex PCR, and TCRdb kept only the in-frame ones, dropping some. Of under 200,000 clones in the sample, roughly 94% are singletons; the top ten hold more than 8%. Material: blood. The receptors derive from a woman between 40 and 50 years old in good health.

The chain is built from TRBV27 and TRBJ1-6; D may be TRBD1 (5 bases). Trimming took off 1 base at V and 0 bases at J, with 10 bases between the two ends. The CDR3 is 17 amino acids. Looked up from germline, CDR1 is MNHEY and CDR2 is SMNVEV (reference sequence). The CDR3 region has the DNA TGTGCCAGCAGTTTATTTGGGGGGTTCTCCTATAATTCACCCCTCCACTTT. Translation: CASSLFGGFSYNSPLHF.

The chain links TRBV4-3 to TRBJ1-4; the D gene is possibly TRBD1 (5 bases). The V end was cut by 0 bases, the J end by 4 bases, with 12 bases between. CDR1 and CDR2 (germline): LGHNA, YSLEER. CDR3 length: 16 residues. The CDR3 protein is CASSQDGHGRNEKLFF. DNA of the CDR3: TGCGCCAGCAGCCAAGACGGACACGGGCGTAATGAAAAACTGTTTTTT.

The rearrangement uses TRBV29-1 and TRBJ2-7, with 9 bases fitting TRBD1. CDR3 size: 16 residues. Germline V CDR1 and CDR2: SQVTM, ANQGSEA. The ends lost 1 base at V and 5 bases at J; junction bases unmatched: 12. The CDR3 loop reads CSVEGRAGQGMDEQYF. The CDR3 bases are TGCAGCGTTGAAGGGAGGGCCGGACAGGGGATGGACGAGCAGTACTTC.

The chain recombines TRBV10-2 with TRBJ1-1; D call uncertain. Germline V gives CDR1 WSHSY, CDR2 SAAADI. The CDR3 loop spans 14 amino acids. Trimming shortened V by 4 bases and J by 2 bases, and 11 bases separated the two germline ends. CDR3 amino acids: CASSVADLNTEAFF. Written as DNA, the CDR3 is TGCGCCAGCAGTGTAGCAGACCTTAACACTGAAGCTTTCTTT.

The chain uses TRBV19 and TRBJ1-2, with TRBD1 as a possible D gene (5 bases). V gave up 2 bases and J gave up 4 bases, with 11 bases separating them. The CDR3 contains 14 residues. Per germline, CDR1 LNHDA and CDR2 SQIVND (reference sequence). The CDR3 protein is CASSITTDSYGYTF. The CDR3 region has the DNA TGTGCCAGTAGTATAACGACAGACAGCTATGGCTACACCTTC.

This clone appeared once. The chain employs TRBV12-5 and TRBJ2-7; D tentatively reads TRBD1 or TRBD2 (5 bases each). Germline-derived CDR1 and CDR2 are LGHNT and FRNRAP. The CDR3 is 16 residues long. V was pared by 4 bases and J by 3 bases, with 19 bases between. Here the CDR3 reads CASGSPRGAADYEQYF. DNA for the CDR3: TGTGCTAGTGGTTCACCCAGAGGGGCGGCAGACTACGAGCAGTACTTC.

A word on this clone: The same CDR3 can be traced to other DNA sequences in this sample. The rearrangement uses TRBV12-3 or TRBV12-4 and TRBJ1-5; D remains unclear. Trimming left V 3 bases short and J 7 bases short, with 7 bases between. The CDR3 spans 12 residues. The CDR3 sequence is CASSFPGQPQHF. For the CDR3, the DNA is TGTGCCAGCAGTTTCCCAGGCCAGCCCCAGCATTTT.

This clone was counted a single time. The V call is TRBV21-1, the J call TRBJ1-3; the table assigns TRBD1, which was not confirmed against the DNA. TRBV21-1 is given as a pseudogene. The CDR3 totals 13 residues. CDR3 sequence (DNA): TGTGCCAGCGCCGAGAGGGGGGGAAACACCATATATTTT. As protein: CASAERGGNTIYF.

The rearrangement uses TRBV9 and TRBJ2-1, with 8 bases matching TRBD2. This CDR3 has 16 residues. In germline, CDR1 is SGDLS, CDR2 YYNGEE. V shed 0 bases, J shed 4 bases, and the junction held 6 bases outside the gene matches. The CDR3 reads CASSVVSSGGYNEQFF. Here the CDR3 DNA reads TGTGCCAGCAGCGTAGTGTCGAGCGGGGGATACAATGAGCAGTTCTTC.

The chain links TRBV5-1 to TRBJ2-2; D tentatively fits TRBD1 or TRBD2 (5 bases each). There are 16 residues in the CDR3. Germline CDR1 SGHRS, CDR2 YFSETQ. V was pared by 0 bases and J by 1 base, with 10 bases between. The CDR3 DNA is TGCGCCAGCAGCTTGGACGGGGACCTGAACACCGGGGAGCTGTTTTTT. Encoded protein: CASSLDGDLNTGELFF.

This chain joins TRBV20-1 and TRBJ1-5; D unresolved. V was shortened by 3 bases and J by 4 bases, with 10 bases between the two germline ends. Looked up from germline, CDR1 is DFQATT and CDR2 is SNEGSKA (reference sequence). The CDR3 totals 13 residues. The CDR3 protein is CSASLTWNQPQHF. In nucleotides, the CDR3 is TGCAGTGCTAGTCTGACTTGGAATCAGCCCCAGCATTTT.

The chain carries TRBV10-3 and TRBJ2-1; 11 bases match TRBD2. The V segment lost 6 bases and the J segment 5 bases; nucleotides outside the gene matches: 6. Per the germline V gene, CDR1 is ENHRY and CDR2 is SYGVKD. The CDR3 is made up of 15 amino acids. The DNA for the CDR3 is TGTGCCATCAGGTTAGCGGGAGGGCCTCACAATGAGCAGTTCTTC. Its translation: CAIRLAGGPHNEQFF.

The V gene is TRBV15, the J gene TRBJ2-5; TRBD1 aligns across 7 bases. The CDR3 has 16 residues. The V gene end was trimmed by 4 bases and the J gene end by 6 bases; junction bases not matched to a gene: 14. Germline CDR1 and CDR2: LNHNV and YYDKDF (reference sequence). In DNA form, the CDR3 reads TGTGCCACCAGCATACTAAACAGGGGCAATATGAAGACCCAGTACTTC. This gives the protein CATSILNRGNMKTQYF.

V gene TRBV6-6 combines with J gene TRBJ2-7; TRBD2 agrees at 7 bases. The CDR3 totals 14 residues. Germline V gives CDR1 MNHNY, CDR2 SVGAGI (reference sequence). Trimming removed 6 bases from V and 1 base from J; junction bases left unmatched: 6. The CDR3 coding sequence is TGTGCCAGCAGCGGGCGGGAGCAGTCCTACGAGCAGTACTTC. Its translation is CASSGREQSYEQYF.